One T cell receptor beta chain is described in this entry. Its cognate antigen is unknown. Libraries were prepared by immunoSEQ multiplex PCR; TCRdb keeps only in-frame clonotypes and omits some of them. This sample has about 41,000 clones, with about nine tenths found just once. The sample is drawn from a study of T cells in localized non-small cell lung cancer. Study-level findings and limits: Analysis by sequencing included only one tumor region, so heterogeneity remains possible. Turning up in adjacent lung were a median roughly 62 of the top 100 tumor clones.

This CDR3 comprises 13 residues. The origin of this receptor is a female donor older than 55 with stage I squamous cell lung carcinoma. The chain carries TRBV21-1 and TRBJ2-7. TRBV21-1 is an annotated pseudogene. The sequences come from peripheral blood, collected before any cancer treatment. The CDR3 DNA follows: TGTGCCAGCAGCAAATGGGACTCCTACGAGCAGTACTTC. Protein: CASSKWDSYEQYF.